The 28 T cell receptor beta chains given below trace back to one sample, sequenced in a study of cytomegalovirus exposure and HLA in healthy donors. Primers included in the PCR were 60 Vbeta and 13 Jbeta primers. Generated by immunoSEQ multiplex PCR, the TCRdb table keeps only in-frame clones and is missing some. This table has some 200,000 clones, approximately 82% appearing once. Sequenced sample: PBMCs. These receptors came from a woman younger than 45 in good health and CMV-seronegative.

This chain joins TRBV6-1 and TRBJ2-5; TRBD2 is a possible D gene (5 bases). The DNA end favors TRBJ2-7, so the J call may be wrong. Germline lookup yields CDR1 MNHNS and CDR2 SASEGT. This CDR3 is built from 13 residues. The CDR3 DNA reads TGTGCCAGCAGACGGGATGGCTCCTACGAGCAGTACTTC. Protein: CASRRDGSYEQYF.

V usage is TRBV21-1 and J usage is TRBJ2-2; the table's D call of TRBD1 was not tested on the DNA. TRBV21-1 is described as a pseudogene. CDR3 size: 18 residues. The chain's CDR3 is CASSAEPGQGANTGELFF. The CDR3, as DNA: TGTGCCAGCAGCGCAGAACCGGGACAGGGGGCGAACACCGGGGAGCTGTTTTTT.

The chain's CDR3 is CASSSRQDSSYNEQFF. CDR3 DNA sequence: TGCGCCAGCAGTTCTAGACAGGACAGCTCCTACAATGAGCAGTTCTTC. The chain carries TRBV5-1 and TRBJ2-1; D might be TRBD1 (6 bases). Germline lookup yields CDR1 SGHRS and CDR2 YFSETQ. The V end lost 5 bases, the J end lost 0 bases, and 15 bases lay between the germline ends. This CDR3 spans 16 amino acids.

The chain uses TRBV29-1 and TRBJ2-5; 11 positions agree with TRBD1. Germline V gene lookup returns CDR1 SQVTM and CDR2 ANQGSEA. The CDR3 totals 13 residues. Losses at the gene ends were 1 base for V and 10 bases for J; bases not matched to a gene: 5. Here the CDR3 reads CSVEGTGGTSQYF. The CDR3, as DNA: TGCAGCGTTGAAGGGACAGGGGGCACTAGCCAGTACTTC.

The V call is TRBV5-1, the J call TRBJ2-4; 8 positions agree with TRBD1. Germline lookup yields CDR1 SGHRS and CDR2 YFSETQ. V lost 4 bases, J lost 5 bases, and 5 bases stayed unmatched. The CDR3 sequence is 14 residues long. CDR3 in DNA: TGCGCCAGCAGCGTACAGGGGGAAGAAAACATTCAGTACTTC. The encoded protein is CASSVQGEENIQYF.

CDR3 nucleotide sequence: TGTGCCAGCAGTTACTTGGGCGGGGCTTTCTTT. Translation: CASSYLGGAFF. This chain uses TRBV6-5 with TRBJ1-1; the D is unclear. Trimming left V 1 base short and J 11 bases short, with 8 bases between. Germline CDR1 is MNHEY and CDR2 is SVGAGI. The CDR3 is 11 amino acids.

CDR3 DNA: TGTGCCAGCAGCTTGCTACCACAGGGTTTGACTGAAGCTTTCTTT. It is translated as CASSLLPQGLTEAFF. The rearrangement uses TRBV7-2 and TRBJ1-1, with D maybe TRBD1 (6 bases). The V and J ends lost 3 bases and 5 bases respectively, with 16 bases between them. CDR1 SGHTA and CDR2 FQGNSA come from the germline V gene. The CDR3 is 15 residues long.

The rearrangement uses TRBV2 and TRBJ2-7, with 8 bases aligning to TRBD2. Trimming at V came to 4 bases and at J to 1 base, leaving 12 bases not matched to a gene. CDR1 is SNHLY, CDR2 FYNNEI, per germline. The CDR3 runs to 17 residues. In nucleotides, the CDR3 is TGTGCCAGCAGTGTTGAGAATAGCGGGATAACTTCCTACGAGCAGTACTTC. Translation gives CASSVENSGITSYEQYF.

This chain uses TRBV27 with TRBJ2-3; a weak D match, TRBD2 (6 bases). Trimming removed 6 bases from V and 4 bases from J, with 11 bases in between. Germline values: CDR1 MNHEY, CDR2 SMNVEV (reference sequence). This CDR3 contains 13 residues. The CDR3 sequence is CASSRRESDTQYF. DNA of the CDR3: TGTGCCAGCAGCCGACGGGAGTCAGATACGCAGTATTTT.

V is TRBV5-1 and J is TRBJ1-6, with 8 bases that match TRBD1. After removal of 4 bases from V and 10 bases from J, the junction contained 7 bases not matched to a gene. The CDR3 spans 14 residues. Per the germline V gene, CDR1 is SGHRS and CDR2 is YFSETQ. The CDR3, as DNA: TGCGCCAGCAGCCCCGGACAGGGCGGATCACCCCTCCACTTT. Translated, it gives CASSPGQGGSPLHF.

A few counts support this clone. DNA of the CDR3: TGTGCCAGCAGTGAAGCGCTTTTTGCAGGGCCGAATGAAAAACTGTTTTTT. Translation: CASSEALFAGPNEKLFF. J is TRBJ1-4 and V is TRBV2, with D perhaps matching TRBD1 (5 bases). The germline V and J ends were trimmed by 0 bases and 5 bases, with 16 bases remaining between them. CDR1 SNHLY and CDR2 FYNNEI come from the germline V gene. The length of the CDR3 is 17 residues.

The chain employs TRBV5-5 and TRBJ1-3; D is undetermined. This CDR3 comprises 17 residues. CDR1 SGHKS and CDR2 YYEKEE come from the germline V gene (reference sequence). Trimming cost V 0 bases and J 0 bases, with 13 bases left between them. CDR3 amino acids: CASSLGLTALSGNTIYF. The CDR3 DNA follows: TGTGCCAGCAGCTTGGGTCTTACAGCCCTCTCTGGAAACACCATATATTTT.

This clone was observed a single time. The chain links TRBV19 to TRBJ2-5, with D tentatively TRBD1 (5 bases). Per the germline V gene, CDR1 is LNHDA and CDR2 is SQIVND (reference sequence). Trimming shortened V by 8 bases and J by 5 bases, and 9 bases separated the two germline ends. This CDR3 contains 11 residues. As DNA, the CDR3 is TGTGCCAGTCGAGCAGGGGAGACCCAGTACTTC. This gives the protein CASRAGETQYF.

This chain uses TRBV7-9 with TRBJ2-1; D is unresolved. The V end was cut by 4 bases, the J end by 7 bases, with 11 bases between. Germline loops: CDR1 SEHNR, CDR2 FQNEAQ (reference sequence). The CDR3 extends over 13 amino acids. The CDR3 DNA sequence: TGTGCCAGCAGCTCCCTTGAGGAAAATGAGCAGTTCTTC. This translates into CASSSLEENEQFF. The complete variable domain, with remaining parts taken from reference TRBV7-9 and TRBJ2-1, reads DTGVSQNPRHKITKRGQNVTFRCDPISEHNRLYWYRQTLGQGPEFLTYFQNEAQLEKSRLLSDRFSAERPKGSFSTLEIQRTEQGDSAMYLCASSSLEENEQFFGPGTRLTVL.

The chain joins TRBV5-6 to TRBJ1-6; TRBD1 matches at 12 bases. Germline V CDR1 and CDR2: SGHDT, YYEEEE. The V segment lost 5 bases and the J segment 0 bases; nucleotides outside the gene matches: 3. The length of the CDR3 is 17 residues. The CDR3 sequence is CASRRDRGLSYNSPLHF. The CDR3 DNA reads TGTGCCAGCAGGCGGGACAGGGGGCTCTCCTATAATTCACCCCTCCACTTT.

The chain couples TRBV19 to TRBJ2-7, with TRBD2 as a possible D gene (6 bases). Germline V CDR1 and CDR2: LNHDA, SQIVND (reference sequence). The CDR3 consists of 14 residues. Deletions cut 3 bases from V and 3 bases from J, with 12 bases between. CDR3 region: CASSIPGTYYEQYF. The CDR3 region has the DNA TGTGCCAGTAGTATCCCCGGGACTTACTACGAGCAGTACTTC.

The chain has TRBV11-2 and TRBJ1-2, with a tentative D call TRBD1 (6 bases). The V end was cut by 5 bases, the J end by 3 bases, with 13 bases between. Germline lookup yields CDR1 SGHAT and CDR2 FQNNGV. CDR3 length equals 14 residues. CDR3 region: CASSPQTGYYGYTF. The CDR3 DNA follows: TGTGCCAGCAGCCCCCAAACAGGGTACTATGGCTACACCTTC.

The chain has TRBV4-3 and TRBJ1-5, with D unclear. Trimming cost V 2 bases and J 3 bases, with 5 bases left between them. This CDR3 comprises 13 residues. Germline values: CDR1 LGHNA, CDR2 YSLEER. This CDR3 is CASSQNTNQPQHF. The CDR3 DNA follows: TGCGCCAGCAGCCAAAACACCAATCAGCCCCAGCATTTT.

This rearrangement joins TRBV7-9 to TRBJ2-7; TRBD1 matches 7 bases. The CDR3 runs to 15 residues. Germline V gene data show CDR1 as SEHNR and CDR2 as FQNEAQ (reference sequence). With 5 bases clipped from V and 2 bases from J, the junction kept 9 bases outside the gene matches. Written as DNA, the CDR3 is TGTGCCAGCAGCCCGAAATCCGGACAGGCCTACGAGCAGTACTTC. Encoded protein: CASSPKSGQAYEQYF.

The chain recombines TRBV7-2 with TRBJ2-2; unclear D gene. CDR1 and CDR2 from the germline V gene are SGHTA and FQGNSA. This CDR3 region has 14 residues. With 7 bases removed from V and 5 bases from J, the gap between germline ends came to 14 bases. The DNA for the CDR3 is TGTGCCAGCACCCCGCTCCCAGGAACCGGGGAGCTGTTTTTT. Translating it yields CASTPLPGTGELFF.

The gene calls are TRBV4-3 and TRBJ2-3; D perhaps matches TRBD2 (6 bases). V was clipped by 1 base and J by 4 bases, with 18 bases between them. The germline V gene has CDR1 LGHNA and CDR2 YSLEER. The CDR3 totals 17 residues. The CDR3 nucleotides are TGCGCCAGCAGCCAAGGTTTCGGGGGTCTGGGACCAGATACGCAGTATTTT. Amino acids: CASSQGFGGLGPDTQYF.

V usage is TRBV6-6 and J usage is TRBJ2-7; 8 bases agree with TRBD2. The CDR3 is made up of 14 amino acids. Trimming at V came to 6 bases and at J to 1 base, leaving 5 bases not matched to a gene. Germline V gives CDR1 MNHNY, CDR2 SVGAGI (reference sequence). CDR3 bases: TGTGCCAGCAGAGCGGGAGACCGATCCTACGAGCAGTACTTC. Its translation: CASRAGDRSYEQYF.

The V gene is TRBV2, the J gene TRBJ2-2, with a weak D call TRBD1 (5 bases). This CDR3 comprises 15 residues. V was pared by 5 bases and J by 1 base, with 11 bases between. CDR1 is SNHLY, CDR2 FYNNEI, per germline. CDR3 protein: CASSFQGRNTGELFF. The CDR3 bases are TGTGCCAGCAGTTTCCAGGGAAGGAACACCGGGGAGCTGTTTTTT.

The CDR3 DNA reads as TGTGCCAGCAGCTTAGAACTAGCGGGTGGTTACGAGCAGTACTTC. Protein: CASSLELAGGYEQYF. This chain uses TRBV7-8 with TRBJ2-7; 9 nucleotides align to TRBD2. This CDR3 is 15 amino acids long. The ends lost 1 base at V and 4 bases at J; junction bases unmatched: 5. Germline-derived CDR1 and CDR2 are SGHVS and FQNEAQ.

This chain joins TRBV5-1 and TRBJ2-5, with TRBD1 matching over 11 bases. The end of the DNA is better explained by TRBJ2-7, so the J call may be wrong. This CDR3 has 16 residues. The V gene's germline CDR1 is SGHRS and CDR2 YFSETQ. The CDR3 here is CASSSILGTGGYEQYF. In nucleotides, the CDR3 is TGCGCCAGCAGCTCCATCCTCGGGACAGGGGGCTACGAGCAGTACTTC.

The V and J genes are TRBV5-1 and TRBJ1-2, with unresolved D. Trimming left V 4 bases short and J 4 bases short, with 14 bases between. CDR1 and CDR2 from the germline V gene are SGHRS and YFSETQ. The CDR3 runs 14 residues. This CDR3 is CASSPSEPRYGYTF. CDR3 nucleotide sequence: TGCGCCAGCAGCCCATCAGAACCTCGCTATGGCTACACCTTC. Together with reference TRBV5-1 and TRBJ1-2, the CDR3 gives the full variable domain: KAGVTQTPRYLIKTRGQQVTLSCSPISGHRSVSWYQQTPGQGLQFLFEYFSETQRNKGNFPGRFSGRQFSNSRSEMNVSTLELGDSALYLCASSPSEPRYGYTFGSGTRLTVV.

The J gene is TRBJ1-2, the V gene TRBV28, with 7 bases matching TRBD1. The CDR3 runs to 13 residues. V was pared by 6 bases and J by 7 bases, with 8 bases of the junction left unmatched. Germline V gives CDR1 MDHEN, CDR2 SYDVKM. The CDR3 is CASSPSTGAGYTF. As DNA, the CDR3 is TGTGCCAGCAGCCCCTCAACAGGGGCTGGCTACACCTTC.

The chain employs TRBV18 and TRBJ2-5; possible D gene TRBD1, 6 bases. Per germline, CDR1 KGHSH and CDR2 LQKENI. V was clipped by 3 bases and J by 2 bases, with 16 bases between them. The CDR3 runs to 16 residues. The CDR3 DNA reads as TGTGCCAGCTCACCGACCCGCGGACAGATACAAGAGACCCAGTACTTC. Amino acid sequence: CASSPTRGQIQETQYF.